The source of this T cell receptor (beta chain) is a study of blood T cell repertoires in COVID-19. Trimming took 2 bases from V and 5 from J; bases not matched to a gene: 12. This CDR3 region has 18 residues. Germline V lookup: CDR1 SGHVS, CDR2 FNYEAQ. The sample holds a few counts of this clone. TCRdb keeps only in-frame clones here, not all; method: immunoSEQ multiplex PCR. The data show tens of thousands of clones, with 75% to 90% seen just once and about 5.8% held by the top ten. Sequencing used peripheral blood. The chain carries TRBV7-6 and TRBJ2-3; 11 nucleotides align to TRBD2. This TCR was recovered from a man between 60 and 70 years old with active COVID-19. The CDR3: CASSLLSASGGRGDTQYF. In DNA form, the CDR3 reads TGTGCCAGCAGCTTACTGTCGGCTAGCGGGGGGAGAGGAGATACGCAGTATTTT. The whole variable domain, remainder taken from reference TRBV7-6 and TRBJ2-3, is GAGVSQSPRYKVTKRGQDVALRCDPISGHVSLYWYRQALGQGPEFLTYFNYEAQQDKSGLPNDRFSAERPEGSISTLTIQRTEQRDSAMYRCASSLLSASGGRGDTQYFGPGTRLTVL.